The 9 T cell receptor beta chains below all came from one sample that was sequenced in a study of blood T cell repertoires in COVID-19. Sequencing used immunoSEQ multiplex PCR; TCRdb keeps in-frame clones, though not all of them. The table shows about 260,000 clones, with 88% occurring only once. The sample was peripheral blood. The receptors stem from a man in his sixties who had recovered from COVID-19.

In its sample, this clone was seen once. This chain uses TRBV9 with TRBJ1-2, with 7 positions matching TRBD1. J lost 2 bases, V lost 3 bases, and 7 bases had no gene match. Germline loops: CDR1 SGDLS, CDR2 YYNGEE. This CDR3 has 15 amino acids. This chain's CDR3 is CASSGPGQVNYGYTF. The CDR3 DNA is TGTGCCAGCAGCGGGCCCGGACAGGTCAACTATGGCTACACCTTC. The whole variable domain, remainder taken from reference TRBV9 and TRBJ1-2, is DSGVTQTPKHLITATGQRVTLRCSPRSGDLSVYWYQQSLDQGLQFLIQYYNGEERAKGNILERFSAQQFPDLHSELNLSSLELGDSALYFCASSGPGQVNYGYTFGSGTRLTVV.

The V and J genes are TRBV4-2 and TRBJ2-1; 15 bases are a match to TRBD2. The junction had 4 bases not matched to a gene; V was cut back by 1 base and J by 3 bases. Germline assignment: CDR1 LGHNA and CDR2 YNFKEQ. The CDR3 contains 18 residues. The chain's CDR3 is CASSQGTSGGAYYNEQFF. In DNA form, the CDR3 reads TGTGCCAGCAGCCAAGGGACTAGCGGGGGGGCGTACTACAATGAGCAGTTCTTC.

V gene TRBV6-4 combines with J gene TRBJ1-6; the match to TRBD1 covers 7 bases. This CDR3 is 18 amino acids long. Trimming took 4 bases from V and 6 from J; bases not matched to a gene: 15. Germline V lookup: CDR1 MRHNA, CDR2 SNTAGT. Written as DNA, the CDR3 is TGTGCCAGCAGTGGTAAAATTGACAGGGAGGCCGGTAATTCACCCCTCCACTTT. Amino acids: CASSGKIDREAGNSPLHF.

The rearrangement uses TRBV5-8 and TRBJ1-5; TRBD1 might be the D (6 bases). The CDR3 spans 16 residues. Germline CDR1 is SGHTS and CDR2 is YDEGEE. V lost 5 bases and J 0 bases, leaving 15 bases between the germline ends. The CDR3 region is CASSFRQVLSNQPQHF. The CDR3 DNA reads TGTGCCAGCAGTTTCAGACAGGTTCTTAGCAATCAGCCCCAGCATTTT.

J is TRBJ2-5 and V is TRBV9; possible D gene TRBD1, 6 bases. Trimming left V 0 bases short and J 5 bases short, with 17 bases between. CDR1 and CDR2 (germline): SGDLS, YYNGEE. This CDR3 spans 16 amino acids. CDR3 residues: CASSVGGHQRVETQYF. The CDR3 DNA sequence: TGTGCCAGCAGCGTAGGGGGACACCAAAGGGTCGAGACCCAGTACTTC.

This clone came up once. This rearrangement joins TRBV7-2 to TRBJ2-3; TRBD2 aligns across 8 bases. CDR1 is SGHTA, CDR2 FQGNSA, per germline. CDR3 length: 17 amino acids. V gave up 0 bases and J gave up 7 bases; unmatched junction bases: 12. Here the CDR3 DNA reads TGTGCCAGCAGCTTAGCTTTACTAGCGGCTGCGGGAAATACGCAGTATTTT. Translated: CASSLALLAAAGNTQYF.

J is TRBJ1-1 and V is TRBV7-9, with D possibly being TRBD1 (6 bases). V lost 4 bases and J lost 7, with 16 bases in between. CDR3 length equals 14 residues. Germline CDR1 and CDR2: SEHNR and FQNEAQ (reference sequence). The DNA of the CDR3 is TGTGCCAGCAGCTCATTCTCCCGGGACAATGAAGCTTTCTTT. Translating gives CASSSFSRDNEAFF.

This sequence joins TRBV7-2 and TRBJ2-5, with a tentative D call TRBD2 (6 bases). The CDR3 contains 15 residues. The germline V and J ends were trimmed by 3 bases and 4 bases, with 15 bases remaining between them. Germline-derived CDR1 and CDR2 are SGHTA and FQGNSA. The CDR3 sequence: CASSFTSDYLETQYF. The CDR3, as DNA: TGTGCCAGCAGCTTTACATCGGACTATTTAGAGACCCAGTACTTC.

The V gene is TRBV5-5, the J gene TRBJ2-3; a possible D gene is TRBD2 (5 bases). Trimming cost V 4 bases and J 0 bases, with 21 bases left between them. Germline lookup yields CDR1 SGHKS and CDR2 YYEKEE (reference sequence). CDR3 length: 18 amino acids. The CDR3 DNA follows: TGTGCCAGCAGCCCACAGAGGGCCCGATTCACTAGCACAGATACGCAGTATTTT. Translation gives CASSPQRARFTSTDTQYF.